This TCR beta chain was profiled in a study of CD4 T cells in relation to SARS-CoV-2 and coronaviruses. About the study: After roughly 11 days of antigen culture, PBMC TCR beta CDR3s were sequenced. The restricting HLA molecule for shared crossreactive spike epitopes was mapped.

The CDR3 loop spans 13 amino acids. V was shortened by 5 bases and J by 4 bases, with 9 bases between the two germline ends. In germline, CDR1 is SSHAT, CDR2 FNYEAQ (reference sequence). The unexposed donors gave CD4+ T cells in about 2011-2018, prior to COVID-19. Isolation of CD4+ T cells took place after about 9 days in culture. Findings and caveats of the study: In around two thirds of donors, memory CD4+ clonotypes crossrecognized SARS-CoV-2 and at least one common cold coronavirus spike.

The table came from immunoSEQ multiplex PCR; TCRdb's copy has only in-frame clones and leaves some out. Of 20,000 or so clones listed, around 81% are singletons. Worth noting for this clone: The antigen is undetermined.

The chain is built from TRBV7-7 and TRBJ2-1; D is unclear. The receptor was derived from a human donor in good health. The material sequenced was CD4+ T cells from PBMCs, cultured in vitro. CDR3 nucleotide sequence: TGTGCCAGCAGCCCCACCGGGTACAATGAGCAGTTCTTC. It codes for CASSPTGYNEQFF.